This T cell receptor (beta chain) was observed in a study of T cells after posttransplantation cyclophosphamide. Looked up from germline, CDR1 is KGHSH and CDR2 is LQKENI. V lost 3 bases, J lost 9 bases, and 21 bases lay in between. The CDR3 extends over 17 amino acids. The repertoire was sequenced with immunoSEQ multiplex PCR; TCRdb's copy has only in-frame clones and lacks some. The sample holds about 33,000 clones, and no clone turns up only once. Sequencing was performed on PBMCs. This chain links TRBV18 with TRBJ1-6; D is perhaps TRBD1 (6 bases). The sequence was obtained from a woman aged 25 to 39 in good health and a related stem cell transplant donor. The CDR3 loop is CASSPYRDTSLGSPLHF. The CDR3 bases are TGTGCCAGCTCACCTTACCGGGACACATCCCTAGGTTCACCCCTCCACTTT.